The 22 T cell receptor beta chains in this list originate from one sample, sequenced in a study of blood T cell repertoires in COVID-19. Using immunoSEQ multiplex PCR, the repertoire was profiled, and TCRdb retains in-frame clones only, with some absent. The sample yields roughly 230,000 clones, roughly 87% seen once. Sequencing was performed on peripheral blood. The receptor source for this set is a woman in her 40s who had recovered from COVID-19.

The chain couples TRBV13 to TRBJ2-1, with 13 bases aligning to TRBD2. The V gene end was trimmed by 3 bases and the J gene end by 8 bases; junction bases not matched to a gene: 4. The CDR3 is made up of 15 amino acids. From germline, CDR1 is PRHDT and CDR2 FYEKMQ (reference sequence). The CDR3 sequence: CASSFGTSGNDEQFF. DNA for the CDR3: TGTGCCAGCAGCTTTGGGACTAGCGGGAACGATGAGCAGTTCTTC.

CDR3 protein: CASSGTPSGGPQETQYF. CDR3 sequence (DNA): TGCGCCAGCAGCGGGACCCCCAGCGGGGGGCCCCAAGAGACCCAGTACTTC. The V gene is TRBV5-1, the J gene TRBJ2-5; TRBD2 aligns across 9 bases. Germline V gene data show CDR1 as SGHRS and CDR2 as YFSETQ. The CDR3 totals 17 residues. The ends lost 4 bases at V and 1 base at J; junction bases unmatched: 11.

The chain carries TRBV9 and TRBJ2-7; D gene unclear. V was shortened by 0 bases and J by 3 bases, with 4 bases between the two germline ends. The CDR3 has 12 amino acids. Per the germline V gene, CDR1 is SGDLS and CDR2 is YYNGEE. The CDR3 is CASSVDGYEQYF. The CDR3 bases are TGTGCCAGCAGCGTAGACGGCTACGAGCAGTACTTC.

The V and J genes are TRBV18 and TRBJ1-3; TRBD1 might be the D (6 bases). The CDR3 covers 15 residues. Germline CDR1 KGHSH, CDR2 LQKENI. Trimming stripped 5 bases from V and 0 bases from J, with 11 bases between. The CDR3 region is CASSNDRSSGNTIYF. In DNA form, the CDR3 reads TGTGCCAGCTCAAATGACAGGAGCTCTGGAAACACCATATATTTT.

This clone appeared once. This chain uses TRBV7-7 with TRBJ2-7; TRBD2 aligns across 8 bases. V was pared by 5 bases and J by 1 base, with 7 bases of the junction left unmatched. The germline gives CDR1 SSHAT, CDR2 FNYEAQ (reference sequence). The length of the CDR3 is 15 residues. Written as DNA, the CDR3 is TGTGCCAGCAGCGCTACTAGCGGTGGTTCCTACGAGCAGTACGTC. Translating gives CASSATSGGSYEQYV.

The chain recombines TRBV18 with TRBJ2-3; TRBD1 agrees at 10 bases. This CDR3 comprises 16 residues. From germline, CDR1 is KGHSH and CDR2 LQKENI. V trimming: 6 bases; J trimming: 1 base; junction bases outside the gene matches: 7. This CDR3 is CASSLIGTGGTDTQYF. The CDR3 nucleotides are TGTGCCAGCTCCCTCATCGGGACAGGGGGCACAGATACGCAGTATTTT.

The chain links TRBV18 to TRBJ1-2, with D perhaps matching TRBD1 (6 bases). Trimming took 2 bases from V and 2 from J, leaving 9 bases between them. The germline V gene encodes CDR1 KGHSH and CDR2 LQKENI. The CDR3 consists of 14 residues. CDR3 sequence reads: CASSPTGQNYGYTF. CDR3 bases: TGTGCCAGCTCACCAACTGGACAGAACTATGGCTACACCTTC.

V is TRBV19 and J is TRBJ1-5, with a possible D match to TRBD1 (6 bases). The CDR3 has 16 residues. The V end lost 3 bases, the J end lost 1 base, and 13 bases lay between the germline ends. Germline V CDR1 and CDR2: LNHDA, SQIVND (reference sequence). Here the CDR3 DNA reads TGTGCCAGTAGTATCACACAGGGTCGGAGCAATCAGCCCCAGCATTTT. This translates into CASSITQGRSNQPQHF.

J is TRBJ1-1 and V is TRBV9; D possibly corresponds to TRBD1 (5 bases). The V end lost 2 bases, the J end lost 0 bases, and 11 bases lay between the germline ends. The CDR3 has 15 residues. CDR1 is SGDLS and CDR2 is YYNGEE in the germline V gene. The CDR3 reads CASSVFQGVNTEAFF. For the CDR3, the DNA is TGTGCCAGCAGCGTTTTCCAGGGCGTGAACACTGAAGCTTTCTTT.

V and J are TRBV19 and TRBJ1-3, with a tentative D call TRBD1 (5 bases). The CDR3 loop spans 10 amino acids. V was pared by 7 bases and J by 8 bases, with 6 bases between. CDR1 LNHDA and CDR2 SQIVND come from the germline V gene (reference sequence). Written as DNA, the CDR3 is TGTGCCAGTACGGGGGACACCATATATTTT. It yields the protein CASTGDTIYF.

Details on this clone: Mismatch with germline at one junction end may stem from a read error. CDR3 protein: CAGRGGASNEQFF. The DNA for the CDR3 is TGTGCCGGGAGGGGGGGGGCCTCCAATGAGCAGTTCTTC. The V call is TRBV30, the J call TRBJ2-1, with D maybe TRBD2 (7 bases). Germline V gene data show CDR1 as GTSNPN and CDR2 as SVGIG (reference sequence). This CDR3 region has 13 residues.

This sequence joins TRBV7-2 and TRBJ2-1; D not certain. CDR3 size: 14 residues. Per germline, CDR1 SGHTA and CDR2 FQGNSA. Trimming left V 2 bases short and J 0 bases short, with 5 bases between. The CDR3 DNA is TGTGCCAGCAGCTTACCGAGCTCCTACAATGAGCAGTTCTTC. The encoded protein is CASSLPSSYNEQFF.

The chain joins TRBV19 to TRBJ1-5; tentatively, D is TRBD1 (6 bases). CDR1 is LNHDA and CDR2 is SQIVND in the germline V gene (reference sequence). The CDR3 runs 13 residues. Trimming took 5 bases from V and 6 from J, leaving 11 bases between them. Written as DNA, the CDR3 is TGTGCCAGTAGTCGGGAGGGGGGTCAGCCCCAGCATTTT. This encodes CASSREGGQPQHF.

This chain connects TRBV18 to TRBJ2-7, with D maybe TRBD2 (6 bases). Germline lookup yields CDR1 KGHSH and CDR2 LQKENI. CDR3 length: 15 amino acids. The V gene lost 0 bases and the J gene lost 3 bases, with 12 bases spanning the gap. CDR3 amino acids: CASSPPGGAIYEQYV. In DNA form, the CDR3 reads TGTGCCAGCTCACCACCGGGCGGGGCTATCTACGAGCAGTACGTC.

This clone occurred a few times. V gene TRBV9 combines with J gene TRBJ1-3; no clear D gene. V was cut by 0 bases and J by 4 bases, with 14 bases left in between. This CDR3 is 16 amino acids long. Germline CDR1 reads SGDLS; CDR2 reads YYNGEE. CDR3 sequence: CASSVVPDVQGNTIYF. CDR3 nucleotide sequence: TGTGCCAGCAGCGTAGTTCCTGATGTTCAGGGAAACACCATATATTTT.

This chain connects TRBV19 to TRBJ1-2; D unresolved. The ends were cut back, 6 bases at V and 3 bases at J, with 14 bases in the middle. CDR3 length equals 14 residues. Germline CDR1 is LNHDA and CDR2 is SQIVND (reference sequence). DNA of the CDR3: TGTGCCAGTAGCCAAAGGGAGGGCTACTATGGCTACACCTTC. Translated: CASSQREGYYGYTF.

The chain couples TRBV7-9 to TRBJ1-1; D is perhaps TRBD1 (5 bases). CDR3 length: 16 residues. Trimming left V 2 bases short and J 4 bases short, with 17 bases between. Germline CDR1 and CDR2: SEHNR and FQNEAQ (reference sequence). CDR3 sequence reads: CASSLNAGGFGTEAFF. The DNA for the CDR3 is TGTGCCAGCAGCTTAAATGCCGGGGGTTTTGGCACTGAAGCTTTCTTT.

The rearrangement uses TRBV29-1 and TRBJ1-2; perhaps TRBD1 as D (6 bases). Trimming took off 2 bases at V and 2 bases at J, with 24 bases between the two ends. The CDR3 covers 18 residues. Germline CDR1 reads SQVTM; CDR2 reads ANQGSEA. CDR3 nucleotide sequence: TGCAGCGTTGAAACTTACCCATTGCAGGGGAGGGTAAACTATGGCTACACCTTC. The encoded protein is CSVETYPLQGRVNYGYTF.

The chain employs TRBV12-5 and TRBJ1-4, with 10 nucleotides matching TRBD1. Germline trimming cut 3 bases from V and 7 bases from J; bases unmatched to any gene: 8. The length of the CDR3 is 16 residues. In germline, CDR1 is LGHNT, CDR2 FRNRAP. The CDR3 loop reads CASGFLPGTGAEKLFF. For the CDR3, the DNA is TGTGCTAGTGGTTTCCTACCCGGGACAGGGGCTGAAAAACTGTTTTTT.

The chain recombines TRBV5-8 with TRBJ1-1; the match to TRBD1 covers 7 bases. The CDR3 has 14 amino acids. Germline-derived CDR1 and CDR2 are SGHTS and YDEGEE. J gave up 0 bases and V 4 bases, and 3 bases lay outside the gene matches. The CDR3 DNA sequence: TGTGCCAGCAGCCAGGGACAGATGAACACTGAAGCTTTCTTT. This gives the protein CASSQGQMNTEAFF.

The chain's CDR3 is CASSLGGLRIQYF. The CDR3 nucleotides read TGTGCCAGCAGCTTAGGGGGACTTCGCATTCAGTACTTC. V is TRBV11-3 and J is TRBJ2-4; TRBD2 might be the D (6 bases). Trimming left V 1 base short and J 9 bases short, with 10 bases between. Germline V gives CDR1 SGHNT, CDR2 YENEEA. This CDR3 comprises 13 residues.

This rearrangement joins TRBV4-1 to TRBJ1-4; D is unclear. The CDR3 length is 19 residues. Trimming removed 1 base from V and 5 bases from J, with 23 bases in between. CDR1 is MGHRA, CDR2 YSYEKL, per germline. The chain's CDR3 is CASSQASWAGGSENEKLFF. The CDR3 DNA sequence: TGCGCCAGCAGCCAAGCGTCATGGGCGGGTGGCAGCGAGAATGAAAAACTGTTTTTT.